Presented here are 19 T cell receptor beta chains from one specimen sequenced in a study of cytomegalovirus exposure and HLA in healthy donors (dated by TCRdb to 2015 to 2018). To prepare the library, the immunoSEQ multiplex PCR assay was applied. For the multiplex PCR, a mixture combining 60 forward primers for TCR Vbeta segments and 13 reverse primers for TCR Jbeta segments was used. TCRdb limited this immuneACCESS table to in-frame rearrangements with V and J called. A share of clones is missing; checked studies link under half to unresolved V genes, and the rest is unexplained. The sample table contains under 200,000 clones; only one count was recorded for roughly 77% of them. The top ten clonotypes cover 2% to 2.5% of the sample. Sequenced: PBMCs. All receptors derive from a man between 45 and 60 years old in good health and CMV-seropositive.

The V and J genes are TRBV5-4 and TRBJ1-4; perhaps TRBD1 as D (5 bases). CDR1 SGHNT and CDR2 YYREEE come from the germline V gene (reference sequence). Trimming pared 2 bases from V and 8 bases from J, leaving 16 bases between. The CDR3 totals 15 residues. Written as DNA, the CDR3 is TGTGCCAGCAGCTTAAAGGACAAGGGGTACGAAAAACTGTTTTTT. This sequence encodes CASSLKDKGYEKLFF. Using reference TRBV5-4 and TRBJ1-4 for the parts outside the CDR3, the full variable domain is ETGVTQSPTHLIKTRGQQVTLRCSSQSGHNTVSWYQQALGQGPQFIFQYYREEENGRGNFPPRFSGLQFPNYSSELNVNALELDDSALYLCASSLKDKGYEKLFFGSGTQLSVL.

The rearrangement joins TRBV20-1 to TRBJ2-1, with D possibly TRBD1 on 5 matching bases. This CDR3 spans 11 amino acids. The V gene's germline CDR1 is DFQATT and CDR2 SNEGSKA (reference sequence). Deletions cut 3 bases from V and 8 bases from J, with 8 bases between. This CDR3 is CSASRVYEQFF. The CDR3 DNA is TGCAGTGCTAGCAGGGTTTATGAGCAGTTCTTC.

The J gene is TRBJ2-1, the V gene TRBV7-2; 10 nucleotides align to TRBD2. CDR1 SGHTA and CDR2 FQGNSA come from the germline V gene. V trimming: 4 bases; J trimming: 12 bases; junction bases outside the gene matches: 9. The CDR3 contains 14 residues. Here the CDR3 DNA reads TGTGCCAGCAGCTATCCATCTAGCGGGGGACGGCAGTTCTTC. It specifies CASSYPSSGGRQFF.

This clone appeared a few times. V usage is TRBV28 and J usage is TRBJ2-3, with D tentatively TRBD2 (6 bases). This CDR3 spans 12 amino acids. The V gene lost 3 bases and the J gene lost 11 bases, with 12 bases spanning the gap. Germline CDR1 MDHEN, CDR2 SYDVKM. CDR3 sequence reads: CASSFTEGWQYF. The CDR3 nucleotides read TGTGCCAGCAGTTTTACGGAGGGGTGGCAGTATTTT.

The chain employs TRBV10-3 and TRBJ2-1, with D perhaps TRBD2 (7 bases). V shed 2 bases and J shed 6 bases, with 11 bases lying between them. From germline, CDR1 is ENHRY and CDR2 SYGVKD. The CDR3 is 14 residues long. CDR3 sequence: CAISEMRGPNEQFF. Here the CDR3 DNA reads TGTGCCATCAGTGAGATGCGGGGGCCCAATGAGCAGTTCTTC.

The rearrangement joins TRBV6-6 to TRBJ1-1, with D possibly being TRBD1 (6 bases). CDR3 length: 14 residues. Trimming pared 5 bases from V and 6 bases from J, leaving 16 bases between. The germline V gene has CDR1 MNHNY and CDR2 SVGAGI (reference sequence). CDR3 sequence: CASSNQGILAEAFF. CDR3 nucleotide sequence: TGTGCCAGCAGTAACCAGGGGATCCTGGCTGAAGCTTTCTTT.

This sequence joins TRBV6-1 and TRBJ1-2; 9 bases are shared with TRBD1. CDR1 is MNHNS and CDR2 is SASEGT in the germline V gene. The CDR3 totals 15 residues. The junction had 9 bases not matched to a gene; V was cut back by 2 bases and J by 8 bases. CDR3 amino acids: CASSENTGGLVGYTF. The CDR3 nucleotides read TGTGCCAGCAGTGAAAATACAGGGGGCTTGGTAGGCTACACCTTC.

This clone was observed a few times. The chain has TRBV2 and TRBJ1-4; unclear D gene. CDR1 and CDR2 (germline): SNHLY, FYNNEI. The CDR3 is 15 residues long. V was cut by 6 bases and J by 10 bases, with 21 bases left in between. CDR3 in amino acids: CASSASGAQLRKLFF. The CDR3 bases are TGTGCCAGCAGCGCATCGGGAGCCCAACTCCGAAAACTGTTTTTT.

The chain recombines TRBV5-4 with TRBJ2-7, with 7 bases that match TRBD2. Germline values: CDR1 SGHNT, CDR2 YYREEE (reference sequence). CDR3 length equals 14 residues. The V and J ends lost 4 bases and 3 bases, in that order; junction bases with no gene match: 7. Here the CDR3 reads CASSPPAGDYEQYF. The CDR3 coding sequence is TGTGCCAGCAGCCCTCCTGCGGGGGACTACGAGCAGTACTTC.

CDR3 in amino acids: CASSPVPGGELFF. The CDR3 DNA sequence: TGTGCCAGCAGCCCGGTACCAGGCGGGGAGCTGTTTTTT. This chain uses TRBV4-2 with TRBJ2-2; the D is unclear. The germline gives CDR1 LGHNA, CDR2 YNFKEQ. The CDR3 contains 13 residues. V dropped 4 bases and J dropped 7 bases, with 10 bases sitting between them.

The table lists this clone with a count of one. The gene calls are TRBV4-1 and TRBJ2-5; TRBD2 aligns across 13 bases. Germline V gene lookup returns CDR1 MGHRA and CDR2 YSYEKL. V was pared by 3 bases and J by 4 bases, with 8 bases of the junction left unmatched. CDR3 size: 17 residues. CDR3 in DNA: TGCGCCAGCAGCCAGGGAACTAGCGGGGGGGCGGGAGAGACCCAGTACTTC. It translates to CASSQGTSGGAGETQYF.

This clone has a handful of counts. The rearrangement links TRBV9 to TRBJ2-3, with D tentatively TRBD2 (6 bases). The ends were cut back, 4 bases at V and 2 bases at J, with 26 bases in the middle. This CDR3 region has 19 residues. The germline V gene encodes CDR1 SGDLS and CDR2 YYNGEE. CDR3: CASSTHRDLPSHLTDTQYF. The CDR3 DNA reads TGTGCCAGCAGCACCCACCGGGACTTACCGTCCCACCTCACAGATACGCAGTATTTT.

The rearrangement joins TRBV7-9 to TRBJ1-3, with no clear D. Between the trimmed V and J ends, which lost 5 bases and 2 bases, there was a span of 4 bases. Germline loops: CDR1 SEHNR, CDR2 FQNEAQ (reference sequence). This CDR3 is built from 12 residues. CDR3 region: CASSLPGNTIYF. The CDR3 nucleotides read TGTGCCAGCAGCCTACCTGGAAACACCATATATTTT.

The V gene is TRBV7-3, the J gene TRBJ2-2, with TRBD2 as a possible D gene (6 bases). CDR1 and CDR2 from the germline V gene are SGHTA and FQGTGA. The CDR3 totals 13 residues. Deletions cut 5 bases from V and 6 bases from J, with 10 bases between. CDR3 in amino acids: CASSRPGAGELFF. For the CDR3, the DNA is TGTGCCAGCAGCCGCCCGGGGGCCGGGGAGCTGTTTTTT.

The chain has TRBV11-3 and TRBJ2-6; 7 nucleotides agree with TRBD1. Germline-derived CDR1 and CDR2 are SGHNT and YENEEA. Germline trimming cut 4 bases from V and 2 bases from J; bases unmatched to any gene: 2. This CDR3 contains 15 residues. In DNA form, the CDR3 reads TGTGCCAGCAGCTCCGGGACAGCTGGGGCCAACGTCCTGACTTTC. Translation: CASSSGTAGANVLTF.

The rearrangement links TRBV5-8 to TRBJ2-7; TRBD1 aligns across 8 bases. Germline CDR1 is SGHTS and CDR2 is YDEGEE. The CDR3 is 16 residues long. V shed 4 bases and J 5 bases; nucleotides not matched to a gene: 14. The CDR3 sequence is CASSRPGQVPSNEQYF. As DNA, the CDR3 is TGTGCCAGCAGCAGGCCGGGACAGGTACCTTCGAACGAGCAGTACTTC.

This clone was detected only a few times. The J gene is TRBJ1-2, the V gene TRBV5-1; TRBD1 is a possible D gene (5 bases). This CDR3 comprises 12 residues. V lost 7 bases, J lost 4 bases, and 11 bases lay in between. Germline CDR1 and CDR2: SGHRS and YFSETQ. The CDR3 loop reads CASGRDSYGYTF. CDR3 in DNA: TGCGCCAGCGGCCGGGACTCCTATGGCTACACCTTC.

This clone was observed a few times. The rearrangement joins TRBV6-5 to TRBJ2-7, with D possibly matching TRBD2 (6 bases). The V gene's germline CDR1 is MNHEY and CDR2 SVGAGI. The CDR3 runs 14 residues. V was clipped by 6 bases and J by 2 bases, with 14 bases between them. CDR3 sequence reads: CASSPTSNAYEQYF. CDR3 DNA sequence: TGTGCCAGCAGCCCGACTAGTAACGCCTACGAGCAGTACTTC.

V gene TRBV5-6 combines with J gene TRBJ1-1; tentatively, D is TRBD1 (5 bases). The CDR3 length is 15 residues. Trimming took 2 bases from V and 0 from J, leaving 11 bases between them. The germline V gene has CDR1 SGHDT and CDR2 YYEEEE. The CDR3 region is CASSFRAMMNTEAFF. DNA of the CDR3: TGTGCCAGCAGCTTCAGGGCTATGATGAACACTGAAGCTTTCTTT.